Listed below are T cell receptor beta chains from one sample, sequenced in a study of blood T cells in healthy people across ages. Each CDR3 protein gets one entry after TCRdb re-called the 5' RACE reads with MiXCR. Of 1.5 million to 2 million distinct CDR3 sequences in the sample, about 50% were seen once. Sequenced input: blood. The receptors originated from a middle-aged woman in good health. Both conserved end residues are part of each CDR3. Fields, in order: D gene, J gene, V gene, clone size, CDR3 DNA, CDR3 protein. The D gene is left open where the match is weak. Rows may omit the clone size; those that give it use once, few, many or a size class.

D: TRBD1; J: TRBJ2-4; V: TRBV5-1; size: NA; DNA: TGCGCCAGCAGCTCCGGGACAGGGGACCAGGAGCAGTATTTC; CDR3: CASSSGTGDQEQYF
D: NA; J: TRBJ1-2; V: TRBV29-1; size: NA; DNA: TGCAGCGTTGAAGACCCCAGGAACTACTATGGCTACACCTTC; CDR3: CSVEDPRNYYGYTF
D: NA; J: TRBJ2-1; V: TRBV20-1; size: NA; DNA: TGCAGTGCTTGGGCAGGGAGCTCCTACGAGCAGTTCTTC; CDR3: CSAWAGSSYEQFF
D: NA; J: TRBJ2-1; V: TRBV28; size: few; DNA: TGTGCCAGCAGCCATACTCCGGGACCCACTCGTAATGAGCAGTTCTTC; CDR3: CASSHTPGPTRNEQFF
D: NA; J: TRBJ2-7; V: TRBV6-1; size: NA; DNA: TGTGCCAGCAGTGAGGGAGGTGCGTGGGAGCAGTACTTC; CDR3: CASSEGGAWEQYF
D: TRBD1; J: TRBJ1-5; V: TRBV28; size: NA; DNA: TGTGCCAGCAGTGGACAGGCGGACTTAAATCAGCCCCAGCATTTT; CDR3: CASSGQADLNQPQHF
D: NA; J: TRBJ1-5; V: TRBV15; size: NA; DNA: TGTGCCACCAGCAGAGTCGGGAGTCCGTATAGCAATCAGCCCCAGCATTTT; CDR3: CATSRVGSPYSNQPQHF
D: NA; J: TRBJ2-1; V: TRBV6-2/TRBV6-3; size: NA; DNA: TGTGCCAGCAGTTTTCGACTGGCCGGAGAGCAGTTCTTC; CDR3: CASSFRLAGEQFF
D: NA; J: TRBJ2-3; V: TRBV5-1; size: few; DNA: TGCGCCAGCTTTCAAGGGGGGCCCACAGATACGCAGTATTTT; CDR3: CASFQGGPTDTQYF
D: NA; J: TRBJ1-5; V: TRBV20-1; size: NA; DNA: TGCAGTGCTAGAGACAGACTAAGCAATCAGCCCCAGCATTTT; CDR3: CSARDRLSNQPQHF
D: TRBD1; J: TRBJ2-1; V: TRBV5-1; size: NA; DNA: TGCGCCAGCAGCCCAACGGCCGGCCTAACAGGGGGTGGGCAGTTCTTC; CDR3: CASSPTAGLTGGGQFF
D: NA; J: TRBJ2-5; V: TRBV27; size: NA; DNA: TGTGCCAGCATTCTCCTCGGGGACAAGGAGACCCAGTACTTC; CDR3: CASILLGDKETQYF
D: TRBD2; J: TRBJ2-3; V: TRBV12-3/TRBV12-4; size: few; DNA: TGTGCCAGCAGCCCCGCTCGGGGGGGGACAGATACGCAGTATTTT; CDR3: CASSPARGGTDTQYF
D: NA; J: TRBJ2-5; V: TRBV9; size: few; DNA: TGTGCCAGCAGCCCCTCGAACGGAAGGGAGACCCAGTACTTC; CDR3: CASSPSNGRETQYF
D: NA; J: TRBJ2-1; V: TRBV29-1; size: NA; DNA: TGCAGCGTTGCAGGAATAGGCAATGAGCAGTTCTTC; CDR3: CSVAGIGNEQFF
D: NA; J: TRBJ2-7; V: TRBV4-3; size: NA; DNA: TGCGCCAGCAGCCCTTCTCCCCCGAGCTCCTACGAGCAGTACTTC; CDR3: CASSPSPPSSYEQYF
D: TRBD2; J: TRBJ2-1; V: TRBV4-3; size: NA; DNA: TGCGCCAGCAGCCAGACTAGCGGGGACAACTCCTACAATGAGCAGTTCTTC; CDR3: CASSQTSGDNSYNEQFF
D: NA; J: TRBJ1-1; V: TRBV6-2/TRBV6-3; size: NA; DNA: TGTGCCAGCAGGACGCCTGGAGCTGAAGCTTTCTTT; CDR3: CASRTPGAEAFF
D: NA; J: TRBJ2-5; V: TRBV7-9; size: NA; DNA: TGTGCCAGCACTTGGCAGGCCCAAGAGACCCAGTACTTC; CDR3: CASTWQAQETQYF
D: TRBD1; J: TRBJ2-5; V: TRBV5-5; size: NA; DNA: TGTGCCAGCAGCTTGTCGGGACAGGAGGCGAGGGGAGAGACCCAGTACTTC; CDR3: CASSLSGQEARGETQYF
D: NA; J: TRBJ1-2; V: TRBV2; size: NA; DNA: TGTGCCAGCAGTGATCCCCAGGGAAAGGACTATGGCTACACCTTC; CDR3: CASSDPQGKDYGYTF
D: NA; J: TRBJ2-7; V: TRBV12-5; size: NA; DNA: TGTGCTAGTGGTTTGGACAGCTCCTACGAGCAGTACTTC; CDR3: CASGLDSSYEQYF
D: NA; J: TRBJ2-7; V: TRBV27; size: few; DNA: TGTGCCAGCAGTCTCCTTTACAGCTCCTACGAGCAGTACTTC; CDR3: CASSLLYSSYEQYF
D: NA; J: TRBJ2-2; V: TRBV6-4; size: many; DNA: TGTGCCAGCAGTGACTCTAGCACCGGGGAGCTGTTTTTT; CDR3: CASSDSSTGELFF
D: NA; J: TRBJ2-7; V: TRBV12-3/TRBV12-4; size: NA; DNA: TGTGCCAGCAGGGCGAGCGGAAGGGGGTCCTACGAGCAGTACTTC; CDR3: CASRASGRGSYEQYF
D: TRBD1; J: TRBJ1-1; V: TRBV10-3; size: few; DNA: TGTGCCACCCGACAGGGTCAGAACACTGAAGCTTTCTTT; CDR3: CATRQGQNTEAFF
D: TRBD1; J: TRBJ2-7; V: TRBV6-6; size: NA; DNA: TGTGCCAGCAGTGGTCGGACAGGGTCTTGGTGCGAGCAGTACTTC; CDR3: CASSGRTGSWCEQYF
D: NA; J: TRBJ2-1; V: TRBV20-1; size: NA; DNA: TGCAGTGCTAGAGGGGAGGGGGTCGAGCAGTTCTTC; CDR3: CSARGEGVEQFF
D: TRBD2; J: TRBJ2-3; V: TRBV14; size: few; DNA: TGTGCCAGCAGCCAGACTAGCGGGGGGGATGCGCAGTATTTT; CDR3: CASSQTSGGDAQYF
D: TRBD1; J: TRBJ2-5; V: TRBV6-2/TRBV6-3; size: NA; DNA: TGTGCCAGCAGCTGGGACAGATCCGAGGAGACCCAGTACTTC; CDR3: CASSWDRSEETQYF
D: NA; J: TRBJ2-7; V: TRBV28; size: NA; DNA: TGTGCCAGCAGTAGCTCGACGGGGTCCTTATACGAGCAGTACTTC; CDR3: CASSSSTGSLYEQYF
D: TRBD1; J: TRBJ1-1; V: TRBV10-3; size: NA; DNA: TGTGCCATGATCAGGGGGCTTGGCACTGAAGCTTTCTTT; CDR3: CAMIRGLGTEAFF
D: NA; J: TRBJ2-5; V: TRBV12-3/TRBV12-4; size: few; DNA: TGTGCCAGCAGTGAGCCGGGGCCCGAGACCCAGTACTTC; CDR3: CASSEPGPETQYF
D: TRBD2; J: TRBJ2-3; V: TRBV20-1; size: NA; DNA: TGCAGTGCGTTAGGGACTAGCGCCTTCACAGATACGCAGTATTTT; CDR3: CSALGTSAFTDTQYF
D: TRBD2; J: TRBJ2-1; V: TRBV15; size: NA; DNA: TGTGCCACCAGCGCCGGACTAGCTTGTGAGCAGTTCTTC; CDR3: CATSAGLACEQFF
D: TRBD1; J: TRBJ1-4; V: TRBV20-1; size: few; DNA: TGCAGTGCTAGAGATCAGGGGGCGGGTGAAAAACTGTTTTTT; CDR3: CSARDQGAGEKLFF
D: NA; J: TRBJ1-5; V: TRBV29-1; size: NA; DNA: TGCAGCGTTGAGGTAGATAGCAATCAGCCCCAGCATTTT; CDR3: CSVEVDSNQPQHF
D: NA; J: TRBJ2-5; V: TRBV19; size: NA; DNA: TGTGCCAGTAGTATAGCCCTCGGACAGGTTCGGGAGACCCGGTACTTC; CDR3: CASSIALGQVRETRYF
D: NA; J: TRBJ2-3; V: TRBV6-5; size: few; DNA: TGTGCCAGCCGGGTCCACAGGGCTAGCGGCACAGATACGCAGTATTTT; CDR3: CASRVHRASGTDTQYF
D: TRBD1; J: TRBJ2-5; V: TRBV6-6; size: NA; DNA: TGTGCCAGCAGTTACGGGACAGGGAAAGGGGAGACCCAGTACTTC; CDR3: CASSYGTGKGETQYF
D: NA; J: TRBJ1-1; V: TRBV6-2/TRBV6-3; size: NA; DNA: TGTGCCAGCAGTTCCGGGACAAAGCCTTTGAACACTGAAGCTTTCTTT; CDR3: CASSSGTKPLNTEAFF
D: NA; J: TRBJ2-4; V: TRBV6-2/TRBV6-3; size: NA; DNA: TGTGCCAGCAGTCGGGACTTACACATTCAGTACTTC; CDR3: CASSRDLHIQYF
D: NA; J: TRBJ2-6; V: TRBV19; size: NA; DNA: TGTGCCAGTACCCCGATCAGGGGACCCCTTTCTGGGGCCAACGTCCTGACTTTC; CDR3: CASTPIRGPLSGANVLTF
D: NA; J: TRBJ2-1; V: TRBV6-1; size: NA; DNA: TGTGCCAGCAGTGGCCCCCAGGGGTTCGGCAATGAGCAGTTCTTC; CDR3: CASSGPQGFGNEQFF
D: TRBD2; J: TRBJ2-1; V: TRBV5-1; size: few; DNA: TGCGCCAGCGTCCCTTCTAGCGGGGTTTTCGATGAGCAGTTCTTC; CDR3: CASVPSSGVFDEQFF
D: NA; J: TRBJ2-1; V: TRBV4-3; size: NA; DNA: TGCGCCAGCAGCCCTACCCGACTAGTCAATGAGCAGTTCTTC; CDR3: CASSPTRLVNEQFF
D: NA; J: TRBJ1-5; V: TRBV4-2; size: NA; DNA: TGTGCCAGCAGCCCCCTCGGACTGAATAGCAATCAGCCCCAGCATTTT; CDR3: CASSPLGLNSNQPQHF
D: TRBD1; J: TRBJ2-7; V: TRBV7-9; size: few; DNA: TGTGCCAGCAGGCTGGACAGGGACGAGCAGTACTTC; CDR3: CASRLDRDEQYF
D: TRBD2; J: TRBJ2-3; V: TRBV15; size: once; DNA: TGTGCCACCAGCAGGAAGCGGGAGGTTCAAGCGCAGTATTTT; CDR3: CATSRKREVQAQYF
D: TRBD2; J: TRBJ2-3; V: TRBV4-2; size: NA; DNA: TGTGCCAGCAGCCCGCGGGGACTAGCGGGGGATGAAGATACGCAGTATTTT; CDR3: CASSPRGLAGDEDTQYF
D: NA; J: TRBJ2-3; V: TRBV20-1; size: few; DNA: TGCAGTGCTAGAGAGCCTAGCGGCACAGATACGCAGTATTTT; CDR3: CSAREPSGTDTQYF
D: TRBD2; J: TRBJ2-3; V: TRBV6-1; size: NA; DNA: TGTGCCTGCAGTCTGAGAGCGGGACGGACGCAGACCACAGATACGCAGTATTTT; CDR3: CACSLRAGRTQTTDTQYF
D: TRBD1; J: TRBJ1-2; V: TRBV15; size: NA; DNA: TGTGCCACCAGCGGAAGGACAGGGGACGTCTATGGCTACACCTTC; CDR3: CATSGRTGDVYGYTF
D: NA; J: TRBJ2-3; V: TRBV15; size: NA; DNA: TGTGCCACCAGCAGACCCGAGAGGGGCCGCACAGATACGCAGTATTTT; CDR3: CATSRPERGRTDTQYF
D: NA; J: TRBJ2-5; V: TRBV20-1; size: few; DNA: TGCAGTGCTAGAGGAATTAATCAAGAGACCCAGTACTTC; CDR3: CSARGINQETQYF
D: TRBD2; J: TRBJ2-1; V: TRBV6-2/TRBV6-3; size: NA; DNA: TGTGCCAGCAGCCCCCTAGCGGGGTGGGGCGATGAGCAGTTCTTC; CDR3: CASSPLAGWGDEQFF
D: NA; J: TRBJ1-6; V: TRBV20-1; size: NA; DNA: TGCAGTGCTAGGAGACAACCGAGCTCCTATAATTCACCCCTCCACTTT; CDR3: CSARRQPSSYNSPLHF
D: NA; J: TRBJ2-7; V: TRBV5-5; size: few; DNA: TGTGCCAGCAGTTTAGTCGGAGAAGGCTACGAGCAGTACTTC; CDR3: CASSLVGEGYEQYF
D: NA; J: TRBJ2-5; V: TRBV13; size: NA; DNA: TGTGCCAGCAGCTTAAGGAGGGCTCAAGAGACCCAGTACTTC; CDR3: CASSLRRAQETQYF
D: TRBD1; J: TRBJ2-5; V: TRBV6-2/TRBV6-3; size: NA; DNA: TGTGCCAGCACCGAGGGGACAGGGGGCGGTAAAGAGACCCAGTACTTC; CDR3: CASTEGTGGGKETQYF